The present TCR beta chain was sequenced within a study of T cell responses to AZD1222 COVID-19 vaccine. Study results and caveats: CD4 TCRs associated with vaccination spanned spike, dominating at 160-218 and 743-854.

Sequenced by immunoSEQ multiplex PCR; TCRdb stores in-frame clones only, minus some. Found here are roughly 100,000 clones, about 89% of them singletons; the top ten hold 3.7%. With 2 bases clipped from V and 7 bases from J, the junction kept 7 bases outside the gene matches. The V gene's germline CDR1 is SGHTA and CDR2 FQGTGA. The CDR3 sequence is 16 residues long. Points on this clone: What it binds is unknown.

V gene TRBV7-3 combines with J gene TRBJ2-1, with 11 bases matching TRBD2. The clonotype originates from an adult in good health. Sequencing used peripheral blood, obtained on day 0 of AZD1222 vaccination. CDR3 protein: CASSLGLAGGENEQFF. As DNA, the CDR3 is TGTGCCAGCAGCTTAGGGCTAGCGGGGGGAGAGAATGAGCAGTTCTTC.